The clone carrying this T cell receptor (beta chain) was seen a few times. Antigen: not known. Trimming removed 7 bases from V and 6 bases from J; junction bases left unmatched: 6. The germline gives CDR1 SQVTM, CDR2 ANQGSEA. The CDR3 runs to 11 residues. These data come from a study of persistence of HIV-infected CD4 T cells. Study overall: Suppressive ART had lasted a median of 8 years.

This was the immunoSEQ version 4 assay in survey mode. Method: immunoSEQ multiplex PCR; TCRdb's copy keeps in-frame clones and lacks some. The sample includes roughly 35,000 clones, around 80% seen only once; the top ten take 1.5% to 2%. The stimulus was lysate of CMV-infected fibroblasts, 10 ug/mL. CD40L/CD69 double-negative CD45RO-high memory CD4+ T cells were collected. Donors had undetectable plasma HIV-1 RNA, under 50 copies/mL, for 4+ years. The sequencing used CD4+ T cells sorted from PBMCs after approximately 19-hour stimulation, collected from a patient who received antiretroviral therapy. This chain uses TRBV29-1 with TRBJ2-7; 7 nucleotides align to TRBD1. The receptor's source is an adult man with HIV who was CMV-seropositive. The CDR3 loop is CSARGQLEQYF. CDR3 nucleotides: TGCAGCGCCCGGGGACAGCTCGAGCAGTACTTC.